Listed below are T cell receptor beta chains from one sample, sequenced in a study of cytomegalovirus exposure and HLA in healthy donors. Data came from immunoSEQ multiplex PCR; TCRdb stores just in-frame clones and leaves some out. Here the sample spans 150,000 to 200,000 clones, approximately 87% being singletons. Sequencing used PBMCs. Every receptor here comes from a woman aged 30 to 39 in good health and CMV-seronegative. Each CDR3 is given with its conserved first and last residue. The D gene is left open where the match is weak. The size entry is marked missing in some rows and otherwise reads once, few, many or a size class.

clone_size	d_call	v_call	j_call	cdr3_aa
once	.	TRBV6-1	TRBJ1-1	CASSTAAVWNTEAFF
.	TRBD2	TRBV2	TRBJ2-7	CASSDRSGRKHEQYF
.	.	TRBV9	TRBJ1-2	CASSVSRANYGYTF
few	.	TRBV30	TRBJ2-1	CAWIRQSSYNEQFF
.	.	TRBV5-1	TRBJ2-7	CASSSPWSTTPYEQYF
.	TRBD1	TRBV6-5	TRBJ1-2	CASRPTGGGGYTF
.	.	TRBV19	TRBJ2-7	CASEGQGTYEQYF
.	TRBD1	TRBV7-8	TRBJ2-1	CASSLPWTGGYEQFF
.	TRBD1	TRBV4-1	TRBJ2-3	CASSRQGTSTDTQYF
once	.	TRBV7-6	TRBJ2-7	CASSLGLNSYEQYF
.	.	TRBV5-1	TRBJ2-3	CASSLLSSTDTQYF
.	TRBD2	TRBV28	TRBJ2-7	CASTPPGLAGAYEQYF
.	.	TRBV6-5	TRBJ2-7	CASRKTQVYYEQYF
.	TRBD2	TRBV5-1	TRBJ2-7	CASSNDGRTYEQYF
.	.	TRBV9	TRBJ1-5	CASSPQGNSNQPQHF
.	.	TRBV2	TRBJ1-2	CASSDRGHLPNNGYTF
.	TRBD1	TRBV9	TRBJ1-6	CASSGDSGLKPYNSPLHF
.	.	TRBV4-3	TRBJ2-6	CASSQELGANVLTF
.	TRBD2	TRBV6-1	TRBJ2-5	CASSARGTTAGETQYF
.	.	TRBV27	TRBJ1-1	CASSTGTVNTEAFF
.	TRBD1	TRBV13	TRBJ2-7	CASSPGGTGKGEQYF
.	.	TRBV11-2	TRBJ1-5	CASGAGVSKNQPQHF
.	.	TRBV5-1	TRBJ1-2	CASSTSKANYGYTF
once	TRBD2	TRBV7-2	TRBJ2-1	CASSLSATSGGGEQFF
.	TRBD2	TRBV29-1	TRBJ2-7	CSVEVAGGPYEQYF
.	TRBD1	TRBV4-1	TRBJ1-2	CASSHASRDRHPYGYTF
.	.	TRBV5-1	TRBJ2-6	CASSLVSGLSGANVLTF
.	.	TRBV6-1	TRBJ1-5	CASSEWAGSNQPQHF
.	.	TRBV4-1	TRBJ2-5	CASSQDGSLTTQYF
.	TRBD2	TRBV5-1	TRBJ2-3	CASSLAGTSGPTDTQYF
once	.	TRBV6-1	TRBJ1-5	CASSALRDSGQPQHF
.	TRBD2	TRBV6-5	TRBJ2-7	CASSYRASGPYEQYF
.	TRBD2	TRBV28	TRBJ2-7	CASSLSGRVYEQYF
.	.	TRBV5-4	TRBJ1-1	CASSLHPTGNTEAFF
once	.	TRBV6-6	TRBJ1-1	CASSYVGPNTEAFF
few	.	TRBV9	TRBJ1-4	CASSVGTTTNEKLFF
.	.	TRBV21-1	TRBJ1-1	CASSTEQGAPEAFF
.	.	TRBV28	TRBJ2-2	CASTRQVGTGELFF
.	.	TRBV5-4	TRBJ2-7	CASSWGTGEQYF
.	TRBD1	TRBV5-6	TRBJ1-5	CASSLTGGGNQPQHF
.	TRBD2	TRBV5-4	TRBJ2-5	CATTGGQETQYF
.	.	TRBV6-1	TRBJ1-1	CASSEALLRGTEAFF